This T cell receptor (beta chain) is from a study of CD8+CD57+ T cells in acquired aplastic anemia (dated by TCRdb to the late 2010s). Regarding the research as a whole: DNA extracted from sorted CD4+ and CD8+ cells had a mean of approximately 3.3 ug, with a range of about 0.2 to 30 ug. CD8+CD57+ expansion was defined as a frequency above the mean frequency observed in healthy subjects.

The CDR3 holds 13 amino acids from the cysteine to the phenylalanine. CDR3 DNA is the only sequence kept; it has 39 bases, read in frame from the first base. V is cut by 0 bases and J by 6 bases, and the space between the germline ends is 9 bases. The germline V gene sets CDR1 to MGHRA and CDR2 to YSYEKL. Results and caveats for the whole study, not just this receptor: Between patients and healthy controls, no significant difference in CD8+ Simpson's diversity was found (P=0.060). Although 25 to 30 CD8+ CDR3 sequences were shared by patients and controls, these sequences appeared highly expressed in patients and within the immunodominant clones of patients.

This clonotype has a count of ten or more. Its antigen remains unidentified. No base quality values were provided; no much bigger clone lies one nucleotide off. Flow cytometry had shown CD8+CD57+ cell expansion in the patients selected for sequencing. Every patient had a diagnosis of severe acquired aplastic anemia based on International Study of Aplastic Anemia and Agranulocytosis and Camitta criteria. Patients had received no therapy at the time of blood sampling. The study deep-sequenced TCR repertoires of sorted CD4+ and CD8+ blood T cells from severe aplastic anemia patients and healthy subjects. Patients were enrolled under clinicaltrials.gov protocols 00001620, 01623167, 00001397, 00071045, 00081523 and 00961064 in the USA. Ficoll-Paque density gradient centrifugation was used to isolate peripheral blood mononuclear cells. Before DNA extraction, CD4+ and CD8+ T cells were sorted with FACS or magnetic beads.

Profiling of TCR beta VDJ combinations and CDR3 sequences used genomic DNA as the template. An Illumina HiSeq 2000 was used for TCR repertoire sequencing. Per the authors' processing: TRBV/TRBJ rearrangement plots, CDR3 size and DJ length profiles, and Simpson's diversity index were used to evaluate the repertoires. The most abundant DNA sequence in the deep sequencing data was defined as the immunodominant clone. CDR3 amino acid sequences were checked for sharing across subjects and were also compared against the VDJdb database and published repertoires. In-frame beta chains were kept once TCRdb had trimmed the public reads at Q25 with fastp and called clones with MiXCR. Each CDR3 protein gets just one entry, which takes the most common genes and DNA from the rows behind it. The V and J calls and clone size are TCRdb's, not the authors'. This sample holds about 170,000 distinct CDR3 sequences; 47% were observed only once. The leading ten clones occupy about 1% of the sample.

The receptor was derived from a human donor with aplastic anemia. The chain is made from TRBV4-1 and TRBJ2-7; there is no confident call for the D gene. The sample consisted of sorted CD4+, CD8+, or CD8+CD57+ T cells (not recorded which) from PBMCs. The CDR3 protein sequence reads: CASSQDRGAEQYF. The DNA sequence reads TGCGCCAGCAGCCAAGATAGAGGAGCCGAGCAGTACTTC.